This T cell receptor (beta chain) emerged from a study of shared clonotypes between healthy human individuals. Study results and caveats: All-four-donor shared clonotypes had higher generation probabilities than non-shared clonotypes did.

For this clone: Its specificity is not known.

Each subset's genomic DNA was shared equally among a number of immunoSEQ plates. This table comes from immunoSEQ multiplex PCR, and its TCRdb copy is limited to in-frame clones, with some not included. The sample consists of under 1,100,000 clones, more than 65% of them appearing once. The V and J ends lost 5 bases and 6 bases respectively, with 20 bases between them. The germline V gene encodes CDR1 SGHVS and CDR2 FNYEAQ. The CDR3 sequence is 15 residues long. This TCR was recovered from a man between 18 and 29 years old in good health. The J gene is TRBJ2-7, the V gene TRBV7-6; D is uncertain. Sequences were obtained from memory CD4+ T cells sorted from blood. As to subset: CD45RA-negative fraction. The CDR3 nucleotides read TGTGCCAGCAGCCCCGAAGGGTCGGGCCTAGGCGAGCAGTACTTC. This codes for CASSPEGSGLGEQYF.